The 10 T cell receptor beta chains given below trace back to one sample, sequenced in a study of cytomegalovirus exposure and HLA in healthy donors (dated by TCRdb to 2015 to 2018). The method was the immunoSEQ multiplex PCR assay. For the multiplex PCR, a mixture combining 60 forward primers for TCR Vbeta segments and 13 reverse primers for TCR Jbeta segments was used. Here the immuneACCESS table is served through TCRdb, limited to in-frame sequences with V and J called. Missing clones are a known gap in these copies; in checked studies unresolved V genes cover under half, and the rest lacks a known reason. This sample lists around 100,000 clones; around three quarters were detected once. 3% of the sample goes to the ten largest clones. Sequencing was performed on PBMCs. These receptor sequences come from a woman under 30 in good health and CMV-seropositive.

The chain is built from TRBV2 and TRBJ2-4; TRBD1 might be the D (5 bases). Germline V gene sequence: CDR1 SNHLY, CDR2 FYNNEI. Trimming removed 1 base at V and 3 bases at J, with 19 bases between. The CDR3 runs to 18 residues. CDR3 bases: TGTGCCAGCAGTGAAGGACGCGGCAGGGCGGTAGGCAAAAACATTCAGTACTTC. Protein: CASSEGRGRAVGKNIQYF.

This clone has only one observation. The chain has TRBV5-6 and TRBJ2-1, with D maybe TRBD1 (6 bases). Germline CDR1 reads SGHDT; CDR2 reads YYEEEE. This CDR3 is 12 amino acids long. The V end lost 4 bases, the J end lost 10 bases, and 12 bases lay between the germline ends. The CDR3 nucleotides are TGTGCCAGCAGCCGGATTAGGGGGGAGCAGTTCTTC. Its translation is CASSRIRGEQFF.

The chain carries TRBV9 and TRBJ2-5, with 8 bases identical to TRBD2. The CDR3 extends over 15 amino acids. Germline V gene lookup returns CDR1 SGDLS and CDR2 YYNGEE. Germline trimming cut 3 bases from V and 5 bases from J; bases unmatched to any gene: 9. The CDR3 sequence is CASSGGAGVRETQYF. The CDR3 coding sequence is TGTGCCAGCAGCGGCGGAGCGGGAGTAAGGGAGACCCAGTACTTC. Using reference TRBV9 and TRBJ2-5 for the parts outside the CDR3, the full variable domain is DSGVTQTPKHLITATGQRVTLRCSPRSGDLSVYWYQQSLDQGLQFLIQYYNGEERAKGNILERFSAQQFPDLHSELNLSSLELGDSALYFCASSGGAGVRETQYFGPGTRLLVL.

The chain employs TRBV10-2 and TRBJ2-5; a possible D gene is TRBD1 (6 bases). Germline V CDR1 and CDR2: WSHSY, SAAADI. Trimming removed 7 bases from V and 3 bases from J, with 21 bases in between. The CDR3 runs 16 residues. CDR3 in amino acids: CASTASSGTFEETQYF. CDR3 coding DNA: TGCGCCAGCACCGCCTCCTCCGGGACATTTGAAGAGACCCAGTACTTC.

V usage is TRBV19 and J usage is TRBJ2-2; 9 bases are a match to TRBD2. CDR1 and CDR2 (germline): LNHDA, SQIVND (reference sequence). V was clipped by 3 bases and J by 3 bases; unmatched bases: 2. The CDR3 sequence is 15 residues long. The CDR3 DNA reads TGTGCCAGTAGTATCGGCGGGAGGGACACCGGGGAGCTGTTTTTT. Translating it yields CASSIGGRDTGELFF.

The chain employs TRBV19 and TRBJ1-2; D is perhaps TRBD1 (5 bases). There are 14 residues in the CDR3. The germline gives CDR1 LNHDA, CDR2 SQIVND (reference sequence). Trimming cost V 4 bases and J 4 bases, with 13 bases left between them. CDR3 protein: CASSTQGRGYGYTF. The CDR3 DNA reads TGTGCCAGTAGTACGCAGGGAAGGGGCTATGGCTACACCTTC.

The chain links TRBV5-1 to TRBJ2-5; TRBD1 agrees at 7 bases. The length of the CDR3 is 14 residues. V was pared by 1 base and J by 3 bases, with 3 bases of the junction left unmatched. Germline CDR1 reads SGHRS; CDR2 reads YFSETQ. The CDR3 nucleotides are TGCGCCAGCAGCTTGCTAGGGACAGAAGAGACCCAGTACTTC. Residues: CASSLLGTEETQYF.

This clone has only one observation. The gene calls are TRBV5-6 and TRBJ1-2, with D possibly matching TRBD1 (5 bases). The CDR3 consists of 16 residues. Germline CDR1 and CDR2: SGHDT and YYEEEE. V shed 4 bases and J shed 4 bases, with 20 bases lying between them. The CDR3 protein is CASSVLADQGLYGYTF. As DNA, the CDR3 is TGTGCCAGCAGCGTATTGGCGGACCAGGGCCTCTATGGCTACACCTTC.

A remark on this clone: At one end, the junction sequence differs from germline, possibly due to a read error. The chain links TRBV7-7 to TRBJ1-1; 7 nucleotides match TRBD1. This CDR3 spans 13 amino acids. Germline V gene data show CDR1 as SSHAT and CDR2 as FNYEAQ (reference sequence). CDR3 residues: CASSLDRDTEAFF. Here the CDR3 DNA reads TGTGCTAGCAGCTTAGACAGGGACACTGAAGCTTTCTTT.

Points on this clone: One junction end disagrees with the germline gene, perhaps due to a read error. The rearrangement uses TRBV28 and TRBJ2-7; 9 bases match TRBD2. Germline CDR1 MDHEN, CDR2 SYDVKM. The CDR3 sequence is 13 residues long. CDR3 sequence (DNA): TGTGCCAGCACTCAACTAGGGCTAGCGGGACGGGACTTC. Translated, it gives CASTQLGLAGRDF.